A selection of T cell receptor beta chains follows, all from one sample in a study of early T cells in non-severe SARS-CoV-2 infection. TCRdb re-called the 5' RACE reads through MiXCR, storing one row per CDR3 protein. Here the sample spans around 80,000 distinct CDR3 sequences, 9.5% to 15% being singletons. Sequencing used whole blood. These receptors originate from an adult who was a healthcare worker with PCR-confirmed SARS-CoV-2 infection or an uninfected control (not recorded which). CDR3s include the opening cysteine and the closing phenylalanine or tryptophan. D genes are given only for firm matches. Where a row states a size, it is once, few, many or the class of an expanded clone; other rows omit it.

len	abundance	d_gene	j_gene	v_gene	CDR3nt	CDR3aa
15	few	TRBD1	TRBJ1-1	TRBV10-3	TGTGCCATCAGAGCGGGACAGGGACCTAACACTGAAGCTTTCTTT	CAIRAGQGPNTEAFF
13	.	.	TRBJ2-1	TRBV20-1	TGCAGTGCTTCCCTGGGGAACTACAATGAGCAGTTCTTC	CSASLGNYNEQFF
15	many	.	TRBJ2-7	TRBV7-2	TGTGCCAGCAGCTTATCCCCTGGGGTGACCAGCGAGCAGTACTTC	CASSLSPGVTSEQYF
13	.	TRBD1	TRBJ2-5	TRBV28	TGTGCCAGCAGAGGGACAGCCAAAGAGACCCAGTACTTC	CASRGTAKETQYF
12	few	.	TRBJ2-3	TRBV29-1	TGCAGCGCCAGAGGGGGGGCAGATACGCAGTATTTT	CSARGGADTQYF
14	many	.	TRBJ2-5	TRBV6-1	TGTGCCAGCATACGTCGGGGTTCACAAGAGACCCAGTACTTC	CASIRRGSQETQYF
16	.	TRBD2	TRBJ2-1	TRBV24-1	TGTGCCACCAGTGACTCCGGGACTAGCGGGGCCAATGAGCAGTTCTTC	CATSDSGTSGANEQFF
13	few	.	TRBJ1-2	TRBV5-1	TGCGCCAGCAGCTTACAGACACTTTATGGCTACACCTTC	CASSLQTLYGYTF
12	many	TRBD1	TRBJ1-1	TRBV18	TGTGCCAGCTCGCGACAGGGTGTCGAAGCTTTCTTT	CASSRQGVEAFF
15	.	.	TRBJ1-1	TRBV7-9	TGTGCCAGCAGCCCCGGAGGGGAGGCGAACACTGAAGCTTTCTTT	CASSPGGEANTEAFF
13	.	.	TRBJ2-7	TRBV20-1	TGCAGTGCTCATGCCGGGCCCGCATACGAGCAGTACTTC	CSAHAGPAYEQYF
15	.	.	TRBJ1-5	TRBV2	TGTGCCAGCTCCCTCACGGCGCGGGGGAGTCAGCCCCAGCATTTT	CASSLTARGSQPQHF
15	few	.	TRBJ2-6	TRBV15	TGTGCCACCAGCAGTGGTGAATCTGGGGCCAACGTCCTGACTTTC	CATSSGESGANVLTF
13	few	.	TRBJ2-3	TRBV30	TGTGCCTGGAGTGTCGGACTCACAGATACGCAGTATTTT	CAWSVGLTDTQYF
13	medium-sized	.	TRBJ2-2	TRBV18	TGTGCCAGCCCAGCGGTGAACACCGGGGAGCTGTTTTTT	CASPAVNTGELFF
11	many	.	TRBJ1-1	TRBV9	TGTGCCAGCAGCGAAATTACTGAAGCTTTCTTT	CASSEITEAFF
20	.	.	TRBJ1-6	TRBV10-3	TGTGCCATCAGTGGCTCGGGGGCCGGAAACCCTAGCTCCTATAATTCACCCCTCCACTTT	CAISGSGAGNPSSYNSPLHF
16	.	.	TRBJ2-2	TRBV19	TGTGCCAGTAGTCGCAACTCCGGGACATTGGCCGGGGAGCTGTTTTTT	CASSRNSGTLAGELFF
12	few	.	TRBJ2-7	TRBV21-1	TGTGCCAACGAAGAAAGTGTCTACGAGCAGTACTTC	CANEESVYEQYF
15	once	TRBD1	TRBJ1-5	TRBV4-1	TGCGCCAGCAGCCAGAGGACAGGGAATGATCAGCCCCAGCATTTT	CASSQRTGNDQPQHF
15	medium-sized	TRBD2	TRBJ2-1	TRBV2	TGTGCCAGCAGTGAATTGGCGGGAGGCCCCAATGAGCAGTTCTTC	CASSELAGGPNEQFF
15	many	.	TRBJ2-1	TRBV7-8	TGTGCCAGCAGCGTTGGGATGAGCTCCTACAATGAGCAGTTCTTC	CASSVGMSSYNEQFF
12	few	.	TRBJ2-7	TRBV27	TGTGCCAGCAGTTTTGCCGGCTACGAGCAGTACTTC	CASSFAGYEQYF
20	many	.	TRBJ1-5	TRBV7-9	TGTGCCAGCAGCTTAGCGCTGATTAGACAGCCTATCAATAGCAATCAGCCCCAGCATTTT	CASSLALIRQPINSNQPQHF
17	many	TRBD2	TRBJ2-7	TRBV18	TGTGCCAGCTCACCATCCCGGGGGGGGAGCCAACCCTACGAGCAGTACTTC	CASSPSRGGSQPYEQYF
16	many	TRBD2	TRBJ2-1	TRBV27	TGTGCCAGCAGTACGCGGACTAGCAGCTCCTACAATGAGCAGTTCTTC	CASSTRTSSSYNEQFF
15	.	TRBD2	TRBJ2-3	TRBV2	TGTGCCAGCAGGGGAGCGGGAGGGCCCACAGATACGCAGTATTTT	CASRGAGGPTDTQYF
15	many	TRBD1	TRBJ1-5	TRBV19	TGTGCCAGTAGTACCGGGACAGGGAGATTGCAGCCCCAGCATTTT	CASSTGTGRLQPQHF
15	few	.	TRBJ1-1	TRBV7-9	TGTGCCAGCAGCTTAGCCAAGAACAGGAACACTGAAGCTTTCTTT	CASSLAKNRNTEAFF
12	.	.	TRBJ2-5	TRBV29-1	TGCAGCGTTGAAGACAGCCAAGAGACCCAGTACTTC	CSVEDSQETQYF
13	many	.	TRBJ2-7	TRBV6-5	TGTGCCAGCAGTTACTCGGGGCTGGGGGAGCAGTACTTC	CASSYSGLGEQYF
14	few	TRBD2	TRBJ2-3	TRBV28	TGTGCCAGCACGCTAGCGGTCGCGGGGGGGACGCAGTATTTT	CASTLAVAGGTQYF
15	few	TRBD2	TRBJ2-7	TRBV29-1	TGCAGCGTCACTAGTCCGGGACTAGCGGGATACGAGCAGTACTTC	CSVTSPGLAGYEQYF
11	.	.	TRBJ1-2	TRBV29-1	TGCAGCGTTGAGGGACCGTATGGCTACACCTTC	CSVEGPYGYTF
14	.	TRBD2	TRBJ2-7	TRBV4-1	TGCGCCAGCAGCCAGACTAGCGGGCCCTACGAGCAGTACTTC	CASSQTSGPYEQYF
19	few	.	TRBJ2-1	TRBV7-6	TGTGCCAGCAGTAGCCTGGAGGCCCTCCCGCTAGCCCTAAACAATGAGCAGTTCTTC	CASSSLEALPLALNNEQFF
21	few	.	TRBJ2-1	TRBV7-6	TGTGCCAGCAGCTTAGGTCCGCCAAGTGGTAGCGCCAGGGCCTCCTACAATGAGCAGTTCTTC	CASSLGPPSGSARASYNEQFF
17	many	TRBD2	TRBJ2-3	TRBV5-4	TGTGCCAGCAGCCTCAGGACTAGCGGGAGGAGAGAAGATACGCAGTATTTT	CASSLRTSGRREDTQYF
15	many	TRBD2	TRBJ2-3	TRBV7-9	TGTGCCAGCAGCTCCCTAGCGGGCCACACAGATACGCAGTATTTT	CASSSLAGHTDTQYF
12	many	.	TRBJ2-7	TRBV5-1	TGTGCCAGCAGCCCGGGGTCCTACGAGCAGTACTTC	CASSPGSYEQYF
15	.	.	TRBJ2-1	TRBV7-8	TGTGCCAGCAGCTCCGCAGCGGGTTCCTACAATGAGCAGTTCTTC	CASSSAAGSYNEQFF
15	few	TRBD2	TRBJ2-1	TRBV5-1	TGCGCCAGCAGCTCCCGGGAGGGCGACCACAATGAGCAGTTCTTC	CASSSREGDHNEQFF
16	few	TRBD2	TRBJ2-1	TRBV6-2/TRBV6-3	TGTGCCAGCAGTGATCTACCCGGGACTAGCCACAATGAGCAGTTCTTC	CASSDLPGTSHNEQFF
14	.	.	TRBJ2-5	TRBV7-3	TGTGCCAGCAGCCCGGGACTCCCCCAAGAGACCCAGTACTTC	CASSPGLPQETQYF
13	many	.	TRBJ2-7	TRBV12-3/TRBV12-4	TGTGCCAGCAGTTTAGGCCCAGCATACGAGCAGTACTTC	CASSLGPAYEQYF
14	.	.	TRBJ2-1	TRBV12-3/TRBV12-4	TGTGCCAGCAGTCCGGACCTTTCCTACAGTGAGCAGTTCTTC	CASSPDLSYSEQFF
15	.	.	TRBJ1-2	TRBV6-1	TGTGCCAGCAGGGAAAGACACGGCCAGGCGTATGGCTACACCTTC	CASRERHGQAYGYTF
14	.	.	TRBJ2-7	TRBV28	TGTGCCAGCAGGTCCGGGACGGTCTTAGGCGAGCAGTACTTC	CASRSGTVLGEQYF
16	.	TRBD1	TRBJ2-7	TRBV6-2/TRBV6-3	TGTGCCAGCAATCCCGGCTCGGGACAGGTTAATCACGAGCAGTACTTC	CASNPGSGQVNHEQYF
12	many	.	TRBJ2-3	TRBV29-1	TGCAGCGCCGGTACGGAGGCAGATACGCAGTATTTT	CSAGTEADTQYF
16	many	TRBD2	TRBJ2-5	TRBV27	TGTGCCAGCAGGGGGGGGCGGACTAGCGGCCAAGAGACCCAGTACTTC	CASRGGRTSGQETQYF
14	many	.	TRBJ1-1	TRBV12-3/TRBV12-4	TGTGCCAGCATTAGGACACCATCGAACACTGAAGCTTTCTTT	CASIRTPSNTEAFF
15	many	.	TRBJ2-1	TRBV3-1	TGTGCCAGCAGCCCCGATTCCCGCTTTGGCAATGAGCAGTTCTTC	CASSPDSRFGNEQFF